The next 22 T cell receptor beta chains were all read from a single sample in a study of T cell responses to AZD1222 COVID-19 vaccine. Sequencing used immunoSEQ multiplex PCR; TCRdb keeps in-frame clones, though not all of them. Among approximately 120,000 clones listed, around nine tenths were seen once. The starting material was peripheral blood, obtained on day 0 of AZD1222 vaccination. These receptors were taken from an adult in good health.

J is TRBJ2-2 and V is TRBV3-1 (or the pseudogene TRBV3-2); 8 nucleotides agree with TRBD1. The CDR3 has 15 amino acids. CDR1 is LGHDT and CDR2 is YNNKEL in the germline V gene (reference sequence). V shed 4 bases, J shed 2 bases, and the junction held 3 bases outside the gene matches. The CDR3 nucleotides read TGTGCCAGCAGCCGGGGACAGGCAAACACCGGGGAGCTGTTTTTT. It is translated as CASSRGQANTGELFF.

J is TRBJ2-1 and V is TRBV6-5, with 11 nucleotides matching TRBD2. Trimming took 0 bases from V and 4 from J; bases not matched to a gene: 2. Germline values: CDR1 MNHEY, CDR2 SVGAGI. The length of the CDR3 is 16 residues. The CDR3, as DNA: TGTGCCAGCAGTTACTCGGGACTAGCGGATTACAATGAGCAGTTCTTC. This translates into CASSYSGLADYNEQFF.

This clone was seen once. V and J are TRBV15 and TRBJ2-5; 11 nucleotides match TRBD1. With V trimmed by 5 bases and J by 6 bases, 8 bases remained unmatched. CDR1 is LNHNV, CDR2 YYDKDF, per germline (reference sequence). This CDR3 region has 15 residues. CDR3 loop: CATSLAGTGGKTQYF. The CDR3 nucleotides are TGTGCCACCAGCCTTGCTGGGACAGGGGGAAAGACCCAGTACTTC.

The rearrangement uses TRBV3-1 (or the pseudogene TRBV3-2) and TRBJ2-2; no firm D call. Germline CDR1 is LGHDT and CDR2 is YNNKEL (reference sequence). Trimming took off 0 bases at V and 5 bases at J, with 7 bases between the two ends. This CDR3 contains 14 residues. In DNA form, the CDR3 reads TGTGCCAGCAGCCAAGAGGGTGGGACCGGGGAGCTGTTTTTT. It translates to CASSQEGGTGELFF.

The chain recombines TRBV9 with TRBJ2-2, with a possible D match to TRBD1 (6 bases). CDR1 is SGDLS and CDR2 is YYNGEE in the germline V gene. The CDR3 totals 17 residues. V was shortened by 0 bases and J by 3 bases, with 15 bases between the two germline ends. The CDR3 is CASSVAKGTQYTGELFF. CDR3 DNA: TGTGCCAGCAGCGTAGCAAAGGGGACACAGTACACCGGGGAGCTGTTTTTT.

The V gene is TRBV9, the J gene TRBJ1-1; D ambiguous. The germline V gene encodes CDR1 SGDLS and CDR2 YYNGEE. Trimming shortened V by 0 bases and J by 0 bases, and 12 bases separated the two germline ends. The CDR3 has 16 residues. The CDR3 DNA is TGTGCCAGCAGCGTAGCCATGTCGGGGATGAACACTGAAGCTTTCTTT. Translated, it gives CASSVAMSGMNTEAFF. The whole variable domain, filled in from reference TRBV9 and TRBJ1-1, reads DSGVTQTPKHLITATGQRVTLRCSPRSGDLSVYWYQQSLDQGLQFLIQYYNGEERAKGNILERFSAQQFPDLHSELNLSSLELGDSALYFCASSVAMSGMNTEAFFGQGTRLTVV.

The chain is built from TRBV18 and TRBJ1-2; 10 nucleotides match TRBD1. The CDR3 consists of 15 residues. V lost 3 bases and J lost 1; bases outside the gene matches: 2. Germline CDR1 reads KGHSH; CDR2 reads LQKENI. In DNA form, the CDR3 reads TGTGCCAGCTCACCCCGGGACAGGGGTAACTATGGCTACACCTTC. Translation: CASSPRDRGNYGYTF.

The chain employs TRBV5-1 and TRBJ2-5; possible D gene TRBD2, 7 bases. Germline V gives CDR1 SGHRS, CDR2 YFSETQ. V was pared by 4 bases and J by 5 bases, with 18 bases between. The CDR3 contains 15 residues. In nucleotides, the CDR3 is TGCGCCAGCAGCGCCTCGGGGGGCAATGGGGAGACCCAGTACTTC. This codes for CASSASGGNGETQYF.

V is TRBV5-5 and J is TRBJ1-4; perhaps TRBD1 as D (5 bases). The CDR3 spans 15 residues. V was shortened by 4 bases and J by 7 bases, with 17 bases between the two germline ends. Per the germline V gene, CDR1 is SGHKS and CDR2 is YYEKEE (reference sequence). CDR3 coding DNA: TGTGCCAGCAGCCCTGGAGGGACGTTCCGTGAAAAACTGTTTTTT. It codes for CASSPGGTFREKLFF.

The chain links TRBV2 to TRBJ2-7, with 9 bases matching TRBD2. Unmatched junction bases numbered 5, after V lost 7 bases and J lost 1 base. CDR1 and CDR2 from the germline V gene are SNHLY and FYNNEI. This CDR3 has 14 residues. CDR3 sequence reads: CASTVAGASYEQYF. The CDR3 DNA is TGTGCCAGCACTGTAGCGGGGGCATCCTACGAGCAGTACTTC.

The rearrangement links TRBV25-1 to TRBJ2-1; D possibly corresponds to TRBD2 (5 bases). This CDR3 spans 16 amino acids. Germline V gene sequence: CDR1 MGHDK, CDR2 SYGVNS. V lost 1 base, J lost 0 bases, and 10 bases lay in between. This chain's CDR3 is CASSEWTRGSYNEQFF. In nucleotides, the CDR3 is TGTGCCAGCAGTGAATGGACTCGGGGCTCCTACAATGAGCAGTTCTTC.

This clone has just a few counts. The chain employs TRBV9 and TRBJ1-3; tentatively, D is TRBD1 (5 bases). Looked up from germline, CDR1 is SGDLS and CDR2 is YYNGEE. The ends were cut back, 2 bases at V and 2 bases at J, with 11 bases in the middle. The CDR3 contains 15 residues. DNA of the CDR3: TGTGCCAGCAGCGTTCGAGGGGCGCCTGGAAACACCATATATTTT. Its translation is CASSVRGAPGNTIYF.

This clone was detected a few times. Mismatch with germline at one junction end may stem from a read error. The V call is TRBV7-7, the J call TRBJ2-5; D remains unclear. CDR3 size: 13 residues. Per germline, CDR1 SSHAT and CDR2 FNYEAQ (reference sequence). The CDR3 reads CASSPALGETQYF. CDR3 DNA sequence: TGTGCTAGCAGCCCTGCGTTGGGCGAGACCCAGTACTTC.

The V call is TRBV7-9, the J call TRBJ2-3, with 10 bases identical to TRBD1. Trimming took 3 bases from V and 1 from J; bases not matched to a gene: 10. This CDR3 has 18 amino acids. The germline V gene has CDR1 SEHNR and CDR2 FQNEAQ (reference sequence). The CDR3 region has the DNA TGTGCCAGCAGCTTGGGGGACAGGGGCCCCCCTGGCACAGATACGCAGTATTTT. The encoded protein is CASSLGDRGPPGTDTQYF.

This chain connects TRBV9 to TRBJ2-2, with TRBD2 identical over 8 bases. This CDR3 is 13 amino acids long. The junction had 4 bases not matched to a gene; V was cut back by 9 bases and J by 3 bases. In germline, CDR1 is SGDLS, CDR2 YYNGEE. This CDR3 is CATGGADTGELFF. DNA for the CDR3: TGTGCCACCGGGGGGGCCGACACCGGGGAGCTGTTTTTT.

The rearrangement uses TRBV9 and TRBJ1-3; a weak D match, TRBD1 (6 bases). The V and J ends lost 4 bases and 0 bases respectively, with 23 bases between them. Germline V gene lookup returns CDR1 SGDLS and CDR2 YYNGEE. The CDR3 covers 19 residues. CDR3 protein: CASSREGGTISFSGNTIYF. DNA for the CDR3: TGTGCCAGCAGCCGAGAGGGGGGGACAATTAGTTTCTCTGGAAACACCATATATTTT.

The chain joins TRBV7-9 to TRBJ1-3, with 9 bases identical to TRBD1. CDR1 and CDR2 from the germline V gene are SEHNR and FQNEAQ (reference sequence). V shed 5 bases and J 8 bases; nucleotides not matched to a gene: 7. The CDR3 is made up of 14 amino acids. The CDR3 sequence is CASSPGQGGHTIYF. In nucleotides, the CDR3 is TGTGCCAGCAGCCCGGGACAGGGTGGCCACACCATATATTTT.

The rearrangement joins TRBV2 to TRBJ2-5; unclear D gene. Trimming pared 3 bases from V and 7 bases from J, leaving 21 bases between. The CDR3 runs 16 residues. Germline V lookup: CDR1 SNHLY, CDR2 FYNNEI. CDR3 coding DNA: TGTGCCAGCAGTGATCCCGGGTTCCGGAGCCGAGGGACCCAGTACTTC. Translating gives CASSDPGFRSRGTQYF. Full variable domain (missing parts from reference TRBV2 and TRBJ2-5): EPEVTQTPSHQVTQMGQEVILRCVPISNHLYFYWYRQILGQKVEFLVSFYNNEISEKSEIFDDQFSVERPDGSNFTLKIRSTKLEDSAMYFCASSDPGFRSRGTQYFGPGTRLLVL.

J is TRBJ2-1 and V is TRBV6-5; D is unresolved. The CDR3 is 12 residues long. Germline V gene lookup returns CDR1 MNHEY and CDR2 SVGAGI. The V end lost 8 bases, the J end lost 6 bases, and 11 bases lay between the germline ends. In DNA, the CDR3 is TGTGCCAGCTACGCCCCGGGCAATGAGCAGTTCTTC. Its protein product is CASYAPGNEQFF.

V usage is TRBV7-2 and J usage is TRBJ2-2; a possible D gene is TRBD1 (5 bases). V lost 5 bases, J lost 0 bases, and 10 bases lay in between. Looked up from germline, CDR1 is SGHTA and CDR2 is FQGNSA. CDR3 length: 15 amino acids. DNA for the CDR3: TGTGCCAGCAGCAAGGGGCCTGCGAACACCGGGGAGCTGTTTTTT. Its protein is CASSKGPANTGELFF. The whole variable domain, filled in from reference TRBV7-2 and TRBJ2-2, reads GAGVSQSPSNKVTEKGKDVELRCDPISGHTALYWYRQSLGQGLEFLIYFQGNSAPDKSGLPSDRFSAERTGGSVSTLTIQRTQQEDSAVYLCASSKGPANTGELFFGEGSRLTVL.

This rearrangement joins TRBV10-3 to TRBJ2-2, with no clear D. CDR3 size: 13 residues. Germline V gives CDR1 ENHRY, CDR2 SYGVKD. Trimming cost V 3 bases and J 5 bases, with 7 bases left between them. The DNA of the CDR3 is TGTGCCATCAGTGATCTTCAGACCGGGGAGCTGTTTTTT. This encodes CAISDLQTGELFF.

The rearrangement uses TRBV5-1 and TRBJ2-3, with unresolved D. Germline loops: CDR1 SGHRS, CDR2 YFSETQ. The CDR3 contains 15 residues. The V gene lost 6 bases and the J gene lost 2 bases, with 16 bases spanning the gap. This CDR3 is CASTPSGRTTDTQYF. CDR3 sequence (DNA): TGCGCCAGCACGCCTTCGGGTAGAACCACAGATACGCAGTATTTT. Variable domain in full (rest from reference TRBV5-1 and TRBJ2-3): KAGVTQTPRYLIKTRGQQVTLSCSPISGHRSVSWYQQTPGQGLQFLFEYFSETQRNKGNFPGRFSGRQFSNSRSEMNVSTLELGDSALYLCASTPSGRTTDTQYFGPGTRLTVL.